This T cell receptor (beta chain) was observed in a study of OX40 agonist ivuxolimab in advanced cancers. Profiled with immunoSEQ multiplex PCR; TCRdb holds only in-frame clones, not every one. The sample yields under 20,000 clones, approximately 83% seen once. This clonotype was obtained from an adult with an advanced solid tumor such as melanoma, head and neck, liver or kidney cancer. Sequencing used CD4+ or CD8+ T cells sorted from blood, obtained in a trial of the OX40 agonist ivuxolimab.

The CDR3 loop reads CASSPLLGRGHTSYEQYF. The CDR3 nucleotides read TGTGCCAGCAGTCCTCTATTGGGGCGAGGGCATACCTCCTACGAGCAGTACTTC. The chain uses TRBV28 and TRBJ2-7, with D perhaps TRBD1 or TRBD2 (5 bases each). CDR1 and CDR2 (germline): MDHEN, SYDVKM. The CDR3 is made up of 18 amino acids. V was pared by 5 bases and J by 0 bases, with 23 bases between.